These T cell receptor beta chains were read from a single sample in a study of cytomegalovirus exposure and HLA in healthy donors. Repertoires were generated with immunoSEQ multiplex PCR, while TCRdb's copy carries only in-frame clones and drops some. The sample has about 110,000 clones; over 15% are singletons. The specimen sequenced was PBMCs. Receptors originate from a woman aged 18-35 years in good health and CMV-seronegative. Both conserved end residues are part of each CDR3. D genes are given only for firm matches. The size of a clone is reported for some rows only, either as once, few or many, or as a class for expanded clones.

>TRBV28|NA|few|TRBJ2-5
TGTGCCAGCAGACGGGGGGGACAGACCGAAGAGACCCAGTACTTC
CASRRGGQTEETQYF
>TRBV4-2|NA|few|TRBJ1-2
TGTGCCAGCAGCCCCAACCCCGGGAACTATGGCTACACCTTC
CASSPNPGNYGYTF
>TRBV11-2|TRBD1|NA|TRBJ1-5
TGTGCCAGCAGCTTTGGACAGGGTCCGCCCCAGCATTTT
CASSFGQGPPQHF
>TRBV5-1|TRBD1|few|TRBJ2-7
TGCGCCAGCAGCTTGGATGGGACAGGGACCTACGAGCAGTACTTC
CASSLDGTGTYEQYF
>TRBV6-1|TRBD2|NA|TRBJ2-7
TGTGCCAGCAGTGAGCTCCACGGACTAGCGGGAGTAAGCCGGCAGTACTTC
CASSELHGLAGVSRQYF
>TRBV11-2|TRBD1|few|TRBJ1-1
TGTGCCAGCAGCCTTCGGACAGGTCCCCACACTGAAGCTTTCTTT
CASSLRTGPHTEAFF
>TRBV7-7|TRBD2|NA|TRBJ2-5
TGTGCCAGCAGCTCCCTAGCGGGAGAAGAGACCCAGTACTTC
CASSSLAGEETQYF
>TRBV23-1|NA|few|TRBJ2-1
TGCGCCAGCAGTCAAAGTGCGGAGACGAGAGGCAATGAGCAGTTCTTC
CASSQSAETRGNEQFF
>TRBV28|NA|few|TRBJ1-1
TGTGCCAGCAGTTTTTTCTCGGGGGTTAACTGGAACACTGAAGCTTTCTTT
CASSFFSGVNWNTEAFF
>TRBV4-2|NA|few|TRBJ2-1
TGTGCCAGCAGCCAAGATGGCAGCGGGCCTTACAATGAGCAGTTCTTC
CASSQDGSGPYNEQFF
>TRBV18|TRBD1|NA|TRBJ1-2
TGTGCCAGCTCACCGCAGGGACAGGGCTATGGCTACACCTTC
CASSPQGQGYGYTF
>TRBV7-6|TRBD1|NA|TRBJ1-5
TGTGCCAGCAGCTTAGGAGGCAGGGGGATCAATCAGCCCCAGCATTTT
CASSLGGRGINQPQHF
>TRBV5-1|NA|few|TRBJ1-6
TGCGCCAGCAGCTTGGAGGGGGAAGTTTCACCCCTCCACTTT
CASSLEGEVSPLHF
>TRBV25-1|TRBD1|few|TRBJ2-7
TGTGCCAGCAGAGACAGGGGCCTGTACGAGCAGTACTTC
CASRDRGLYEQYF
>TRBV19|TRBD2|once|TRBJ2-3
TGTGCCAGTAGTACCACTAGCGGGACGGATACGCAGTATTTT
CASSTTSGTDTQYF
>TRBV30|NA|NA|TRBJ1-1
TGTGCCTGGAGTGTTGGGGGAGGAACTGAAGCTTTCTTT
CAWSVGGGTEAFF
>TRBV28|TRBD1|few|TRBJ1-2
TGTGCCTGCGACAGGGATCGAGGATATGGCTACACCTTC
CACDRDRGYGYTF
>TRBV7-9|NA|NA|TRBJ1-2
TGTGCCAGCAGCTTGGGCACCGACTATGGCTACACCTTC
CASSLGTDYGYTF
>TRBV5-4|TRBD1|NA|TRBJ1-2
TGTGCCAGCAGCACCGACAGGGGGCAGAACTATGGCTACACCTTC
CASSTDRGQNYGYTF
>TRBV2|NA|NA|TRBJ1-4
TGTGCCAGCCGACGACAAGGAGGGGCAACTAATGAAAAACTGTTTTTT
CASRRQGGATNEKLFF
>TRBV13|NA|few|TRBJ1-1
TGTGCCAGCAGCTTGCCTATTAGCACTGAAGCTTTCTTT
CASSLPISTEAFF
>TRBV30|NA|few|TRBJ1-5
TGTGCCTGGAGTGTGGGGCTGGGTCAGCCCCAGCATTTT
CAWSVGLGQPQHF
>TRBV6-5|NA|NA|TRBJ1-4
TGTGCCAGCAGTTACTCCCCCGGCTCAGGTGAAAAACTGTTTTTT
CASSYSPGSGEKLFF
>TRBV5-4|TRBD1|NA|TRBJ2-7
TGTGCCAGCAGCTTTCGACAGGGCTACGAGCAGTACTTC
CASSFRQGYEQYF
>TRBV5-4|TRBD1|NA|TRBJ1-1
TGTGCCAGCAGCAATCCACAGGGGGTGAGCACTGAAGCTTTCTTT
CASSNPQGVSTEAFF
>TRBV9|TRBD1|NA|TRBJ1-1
TGTGCCAGCAGCTACGGGACAGGGCGTGAGGGGACTGAAGCTTTCTTT
CASSYGTGREGTEAFF